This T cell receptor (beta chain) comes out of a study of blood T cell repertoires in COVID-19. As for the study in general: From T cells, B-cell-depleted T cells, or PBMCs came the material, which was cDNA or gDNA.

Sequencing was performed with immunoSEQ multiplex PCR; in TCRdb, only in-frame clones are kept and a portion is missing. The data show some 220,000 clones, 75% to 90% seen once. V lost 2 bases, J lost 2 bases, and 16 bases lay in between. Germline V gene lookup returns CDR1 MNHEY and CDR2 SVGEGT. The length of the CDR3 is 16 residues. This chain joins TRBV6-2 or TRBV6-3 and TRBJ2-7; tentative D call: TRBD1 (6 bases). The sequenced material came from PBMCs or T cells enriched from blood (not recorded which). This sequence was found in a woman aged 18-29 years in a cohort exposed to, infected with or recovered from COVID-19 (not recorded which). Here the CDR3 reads CASSYPHRDKTYEQYF. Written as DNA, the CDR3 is TGTGCCAGCAGTTACCCACATCGGGACAAAACCTACGAGCAGTACTTC.